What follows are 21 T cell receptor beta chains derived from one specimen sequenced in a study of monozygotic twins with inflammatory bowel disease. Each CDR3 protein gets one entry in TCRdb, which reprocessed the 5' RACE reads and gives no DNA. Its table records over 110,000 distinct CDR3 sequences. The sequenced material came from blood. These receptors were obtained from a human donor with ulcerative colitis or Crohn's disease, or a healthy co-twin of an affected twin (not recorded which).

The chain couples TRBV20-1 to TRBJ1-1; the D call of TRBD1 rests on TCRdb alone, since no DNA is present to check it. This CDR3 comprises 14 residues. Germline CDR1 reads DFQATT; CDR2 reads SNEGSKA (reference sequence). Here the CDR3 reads CGGPGRKRNTEAFF.

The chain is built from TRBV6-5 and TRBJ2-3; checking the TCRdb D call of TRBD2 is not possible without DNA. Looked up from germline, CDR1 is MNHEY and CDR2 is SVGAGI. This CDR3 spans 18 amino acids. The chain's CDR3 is CASSYRPAGGHGPDTQYF.

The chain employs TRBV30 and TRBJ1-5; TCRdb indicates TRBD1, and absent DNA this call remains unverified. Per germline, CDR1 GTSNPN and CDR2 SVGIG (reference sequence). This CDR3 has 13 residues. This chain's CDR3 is CAWSGGGNQPQHF.

The CDR3 loop reads CASSTDRGYTEAFF. J is TRBJ1-1 and V is TRBV7-2; TCRdb gives TRBD1 as the D gene, but with no DNA this cannot be confirmed. Looked up from germline, CDR1 is SGHTA and CDR2 is FQGNSA. The CDR3 consists of 14 residues. The whole variable domain, remainder taken from reference TRBV7-2 and TRBJ1-1, is GAGVSQSPSNKVTEKGKDVELRCDPISGHTALYWYRQSLGQGLEFLIYFQGNSAPDKSGLPSDRFSAERTGGSVSTLTIQRTQQEDSAVYLCASSTDRGYTEAFFGQGTRLTVV.

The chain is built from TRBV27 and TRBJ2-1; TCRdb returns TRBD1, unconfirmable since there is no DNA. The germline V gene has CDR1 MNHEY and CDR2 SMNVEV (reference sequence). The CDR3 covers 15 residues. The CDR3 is CASSLNTPIHNEQFF.

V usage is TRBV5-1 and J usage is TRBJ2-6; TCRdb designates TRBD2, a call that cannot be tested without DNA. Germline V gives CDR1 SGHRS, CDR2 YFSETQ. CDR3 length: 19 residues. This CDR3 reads CASSHDRGLSRSGANVLTF. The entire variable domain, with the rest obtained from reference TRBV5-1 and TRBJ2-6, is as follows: KAGVTQTPRYLIKTRGQQVTLSCSPISGHRSVSWYQQTPGQGLQFLFEYFSETQRNKGNFPGRFSGRQFSNSRSEMNVSTLELGDSALYLCASSHDRGLSRSGANVLTFGAGSRLTVL.

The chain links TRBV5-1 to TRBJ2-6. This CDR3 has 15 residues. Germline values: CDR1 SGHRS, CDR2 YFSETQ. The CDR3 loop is CASSLGYSGANVLTF.

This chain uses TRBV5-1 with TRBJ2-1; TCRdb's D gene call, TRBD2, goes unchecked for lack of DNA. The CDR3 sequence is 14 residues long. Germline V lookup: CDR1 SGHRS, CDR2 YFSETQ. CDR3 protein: CASSSGTSLDEQFF.

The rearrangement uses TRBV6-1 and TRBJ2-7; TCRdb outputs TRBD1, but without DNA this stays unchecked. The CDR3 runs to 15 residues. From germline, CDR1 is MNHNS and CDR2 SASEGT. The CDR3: CASITMDRGGYEQYF.

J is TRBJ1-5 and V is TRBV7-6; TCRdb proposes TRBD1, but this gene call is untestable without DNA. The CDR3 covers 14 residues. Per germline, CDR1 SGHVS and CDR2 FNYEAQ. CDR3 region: CASSLEGANQPQHF. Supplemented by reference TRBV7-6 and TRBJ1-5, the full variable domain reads GAGVSQSPRYKVTKRGQDVALRCDPISGHVSLYWYRQALGQGPEFLTYFNYEAQQDKSGLPNDRFSAERPEGSISTLTIQRTEQRDSAMYRCASSLEGANQPQHFGDGTRLSIL.

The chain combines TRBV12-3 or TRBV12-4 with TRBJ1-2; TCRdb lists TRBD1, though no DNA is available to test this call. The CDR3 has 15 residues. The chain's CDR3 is CASTRTGSSNYGYTF.

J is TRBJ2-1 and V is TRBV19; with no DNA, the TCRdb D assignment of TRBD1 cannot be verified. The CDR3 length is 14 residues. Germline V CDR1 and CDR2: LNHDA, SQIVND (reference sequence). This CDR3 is CASSIWDSQNEQFF.

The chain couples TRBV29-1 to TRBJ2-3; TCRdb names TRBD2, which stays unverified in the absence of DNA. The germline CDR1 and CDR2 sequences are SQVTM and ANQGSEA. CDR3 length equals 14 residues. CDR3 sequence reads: CSVETGPSPDTQYF.

The CDR3 region is CASRSLAGLYNEQFF. This sequence joins TRBV2 and TRBJ2-1; the TCRdb call, TRBD2, lacks DNA for checking. Germline values: CDR1 SNHLY, CDR2 FYNNEI. The CDR3 loop spans 15 amino acids.

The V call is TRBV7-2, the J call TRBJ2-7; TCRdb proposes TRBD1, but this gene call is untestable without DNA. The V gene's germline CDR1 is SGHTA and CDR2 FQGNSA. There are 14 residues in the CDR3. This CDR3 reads CASSYGQGVYEQYF.

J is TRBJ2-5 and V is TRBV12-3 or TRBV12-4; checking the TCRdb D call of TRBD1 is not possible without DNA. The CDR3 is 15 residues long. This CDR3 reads CASRSTGTGTLTQYF.

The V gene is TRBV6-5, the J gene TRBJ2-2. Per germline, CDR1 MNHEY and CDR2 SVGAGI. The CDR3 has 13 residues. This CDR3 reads CASSGPNTGELFF.

CDR3 in amino acids: CASSPRDYYGYTF. The chain employs TRBV18 and TRBJ1-2. CDR1 is KGHSH, CDR2 LQKENI, per germline. The CDR3 runs to 13 residues.

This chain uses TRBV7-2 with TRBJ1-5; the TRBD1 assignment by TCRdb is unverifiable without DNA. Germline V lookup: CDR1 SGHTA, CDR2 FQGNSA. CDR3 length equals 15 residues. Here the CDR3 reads CASSQQGTSNQPQHF.

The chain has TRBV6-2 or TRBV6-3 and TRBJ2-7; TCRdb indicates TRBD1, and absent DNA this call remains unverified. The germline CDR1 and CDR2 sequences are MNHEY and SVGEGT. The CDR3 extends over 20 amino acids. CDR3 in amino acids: CASIGQVYGTQGRTSYEQYF.

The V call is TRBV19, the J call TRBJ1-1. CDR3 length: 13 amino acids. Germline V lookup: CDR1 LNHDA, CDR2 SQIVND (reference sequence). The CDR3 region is CASSDQQNTEAFF.